A single count supports the clone carrying this TCR beta chain. The target antigen is unknown. The sample belongs to a study of shared clonotypes between healthy human individuals. Regarding the study as a whole: Generation probability values for non-shared clonotypes were lower than those for clonotypes shared by all four donors. Naive subsets generally exceeded memory subsets in estimated richness.

Assay used: immunoSEQ multiplex PCR; TCRdb lists only in-frame clones, some missing. The table includes approximately 2.1 million clones, approximately 95% detected once. The germline V gene has CDR1 SGHDT and CDR2 YYEEEE. The V and J ends lost 4 bases and 1 base respectively, with 12 bases between them. This CDR3 comprises 16 residues. This chain connects TRBV5-6 to TRBJ2-6; D uncertain. The clonotype comes from a man aged 18 to 35 in good health. Some clones in this sample may be carry-over from other donors' samples. Sequenced sample: naive CD4+ T cells from PBMCs. Subset noted: CD45RA+ positively selected. DNA of the CDR3: TGTGCCAGCAGCCCAGGACCCCCTTCTGGGGCCAACGTCCTGACTTTC. Translation gives CASSPGPPSGANVLTF.